The 3 T cell receptor beta chains below come from one sample, sequenced in a study of graft-versus-host responses after intestinal transplantation. Their antigens are not known. Method: immunoSEQ multiplex PCR; TCRdb's copy keeps in-frame clones and lacks some. Of roughly 36,000 clones in the sample, about 95% were seen once. This specimen consisted of unstimulated CD8+ T cells sorted from spleen or lymph node cells, obtained before transplant. Receptor source: a human donor who was the organ donor for an intestinal transplant.

CDR3: CASSPLGGEDTEAFF. The CDR3 DNA reads as TGTGCCAGCAGCCCCCTCGGGGGCGAGGACACTGAAGCTTTCTTT. The V gene is TRBV6-6, the J gene TRBJ1-1, with D perhaps TRBD1 (6 bases). CDR3 length: 15 residues. Germline V lookup: CDR1 MNHNY, CDR2 SVGAGI (reference sequence). Trimming removed 6 bases at V and 3 bases at J, with 17 bases between.

The J gene is TRBJ1-5, the V gene TRBV2; D might be TRBD1 (5 bases). CDR1 is SNHLY, CDR2 FYNNEI, per germline. The CDR3 consists of 16 residues. V was shortened by 6 bases and J by 2 bases, with 17 bases between the two germline ends. The CDR3 is CASSGDRDARNQPQHF. In DNA, the CDR3 is TGTGCCAGCAGCGGGGACCGGGACGCACGCAATCAGCCCCAGCATTTT.

This clone has only a few counts. V is TRBV19 and J is TRBJ1-2; no clear D. CDR1 and CDR2 (germline): LNHDA, SQIVND (reference sequence). The CDR3 has 10 residues. V gave up 6 bases and J gave up 6 bases, with 5 bases separating them. DNA for the CDR3: TGTGCCAGTAGCGGGGATGGCTACACCTTC. It is translated as CASSGDGYTF.